This T cell receptor (beta chain) originates from a study of T-cell memory formation after mild COVID-19. CDR3 size: 17 residues. Germline V gene lookup returns CDR1 SEHNR and CDR2 FQNEAQ (reference sequence). The J segment lost 2 bases and the V segment lost 5 bases, leaving 9 bases of the junction unmatched. One entry per CDR3 protein results from TCRdb running MiXCR on the 5' RACE reads. The repertoire holds 380,000 or so distinct CDR3 sequences, with under 15% as singletons. The chain links TRBV7-9 to TRBJ2-3; TRBD2 agrees at 11 bases. This clonotype was sampled from a man between 18 and 35 years old who had mild COVID-19 (a few samples of this study predate the infection). Cell type and time point are not known. The sample consisted of PBMCs or a T cell subset sorted from them (not recorded which). The chain's CDR3 is CASSPGLAGGVTDTQYF. CDR3 coding DNA: TGTGCCAGCAGCCCGGGTCTAGCGGGGGGCGTCACAGATACGCAGTATTTT.